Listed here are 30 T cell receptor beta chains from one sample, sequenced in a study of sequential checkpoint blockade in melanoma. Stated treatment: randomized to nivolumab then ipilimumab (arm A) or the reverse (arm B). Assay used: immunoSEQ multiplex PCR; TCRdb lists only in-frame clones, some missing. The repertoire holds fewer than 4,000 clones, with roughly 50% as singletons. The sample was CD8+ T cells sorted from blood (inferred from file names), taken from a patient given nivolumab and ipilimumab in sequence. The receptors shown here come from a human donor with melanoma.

The CDR3 region is CSVGSGRTNEKLFF. CDR3 bases: TGCAGCGTTGGGAGTGGTAGAACTAATGAAAAACTGTTTTTT. The gene calls are TRBV29-1 and TRBJ1-4; unclear D gene. Trimming pared 4 bases from V and 1 base from J, leaving 10 bases between. The CDR3 is made up of 14 amino acids. The germline V gene has CDR1 SQVTM and CDR2 ANQGSEA.

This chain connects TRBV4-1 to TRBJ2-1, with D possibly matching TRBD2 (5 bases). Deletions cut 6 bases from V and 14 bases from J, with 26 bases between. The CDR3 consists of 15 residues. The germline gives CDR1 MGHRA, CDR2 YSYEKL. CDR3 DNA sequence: TGCGCCAGCAGTCAACTTTTTCCTAGCCCCACAAGAAAGTTCTTC. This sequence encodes CASSQLFPSPTRKFF.

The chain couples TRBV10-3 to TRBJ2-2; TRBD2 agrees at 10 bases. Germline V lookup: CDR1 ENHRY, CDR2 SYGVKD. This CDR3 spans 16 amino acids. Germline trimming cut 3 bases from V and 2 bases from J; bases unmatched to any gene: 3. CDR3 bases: TGTGCCATCAGTGATGAGCGGGGGGGAAACACCGGGGAGCTGTTTTTT. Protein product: CAISDERGGNTGELFF.

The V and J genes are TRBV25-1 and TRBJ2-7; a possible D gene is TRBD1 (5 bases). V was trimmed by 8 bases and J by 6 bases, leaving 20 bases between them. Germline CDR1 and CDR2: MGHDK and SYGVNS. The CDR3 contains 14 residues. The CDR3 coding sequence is TGTGCCAGCCTTCGAATGGGCAGGGATCGCGAGCAGTACTTC. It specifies CASLRMGRDREQYF.

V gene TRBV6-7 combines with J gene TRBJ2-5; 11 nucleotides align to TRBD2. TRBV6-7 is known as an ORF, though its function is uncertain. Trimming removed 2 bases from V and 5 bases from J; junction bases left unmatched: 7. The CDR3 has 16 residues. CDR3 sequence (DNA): TGTGCCAGCAGTTACGCGACTAGCGGGGATGTGGAGACCCAGTACTTC. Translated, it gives CASSYATSGDVETQYF.

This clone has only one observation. Here the CDR3 reads CASSAIAPASGVISNQPQHF. The CDR3 DNA follows: TGTGCCAGTAGTGCCATAGCCCCAGCCTCAGGGGTGATTAGCAATCAGCCCCAGCATTTT. This chain joins TRBV19 and TRBJ1-5; weak D call: TRBD1 (6 bases). The CDR3 runs 20 residues. Per the germline V gene, CDR1 is LNHDA and CDR2 is SQIVND (reference sequence). The V gene lost 5 bases and the J gene lost 0 bases, with 26 bases spanning the gap. Based on the CDR3 plus reference TRBV19 and TRBJ1-5, the full variable domain is DGGITQSPKYLFRKEGQNVTLSCEQNLNHDAMYWYRQDPGQGLRLIYYSQIVNDFQKGDIAEGYSVSREKKESFPLTVTSAQKNPTAFYLCASSAIAPASGVISNQPQHFGDGTRLSIL.

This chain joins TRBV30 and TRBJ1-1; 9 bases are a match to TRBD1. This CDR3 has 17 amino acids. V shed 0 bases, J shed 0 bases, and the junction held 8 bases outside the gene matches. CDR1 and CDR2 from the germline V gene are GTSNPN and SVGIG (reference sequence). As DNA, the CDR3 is TGTGCCTGGAGTGTATTAGGGACAGGGAGAATGAACACTGAAGCTTTCTTT. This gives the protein CAWSVLGTGRMNTEAFF.

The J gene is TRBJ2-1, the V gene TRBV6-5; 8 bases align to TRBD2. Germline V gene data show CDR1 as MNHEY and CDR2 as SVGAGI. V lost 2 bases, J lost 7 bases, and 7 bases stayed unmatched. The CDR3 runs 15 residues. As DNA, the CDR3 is TGTGCCAGCAGTTACACAAATAGCGGGGCGAATGAGCAGTTCTTC. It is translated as CASSYTNSGANEQFF.

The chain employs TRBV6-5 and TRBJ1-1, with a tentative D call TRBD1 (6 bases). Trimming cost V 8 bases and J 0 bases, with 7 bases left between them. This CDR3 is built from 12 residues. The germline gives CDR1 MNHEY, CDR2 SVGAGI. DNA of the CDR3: TGTGCCAGCGGACAGTTGAACACTGAAGCTTTCTTT. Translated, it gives CASGQLNTEAFF.

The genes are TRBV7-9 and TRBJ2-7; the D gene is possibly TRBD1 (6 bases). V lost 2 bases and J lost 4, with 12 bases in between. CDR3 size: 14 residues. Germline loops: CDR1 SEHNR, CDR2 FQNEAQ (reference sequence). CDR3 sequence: CASSLMGQPYEQYF. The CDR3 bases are TGTGCCAGCAGCTTAATGGGACAACCGTACGAGCAGTACTTC.

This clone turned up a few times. The CDR3 DNA follows: TGCGCCAGCAGCCACGGACTAGCGGGAGGGGATACGCAGTATTTT. It translates to CASSHGLAGGDTQYF. V is TRBV4-1 and J is TRBJ2-3; 15 nucleotides agree with TRBD2. This CDR3 comprises 15 residues. V trimming: 3 bases; J trimming: 6 bases; junction bases outside the gene matches: 1. Germline V lookup: CDR1 MGHRA, CDR2 YSYEKL.

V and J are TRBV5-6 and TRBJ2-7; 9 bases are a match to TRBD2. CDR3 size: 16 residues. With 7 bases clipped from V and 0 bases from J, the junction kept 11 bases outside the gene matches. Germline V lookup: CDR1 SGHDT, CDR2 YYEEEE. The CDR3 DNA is TGTGCCAGCGGTTCACTTCTTAGCGGGAGCTCCTACGAGCAGTACTTC. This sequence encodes CASGSLLSGSSYEQYF.

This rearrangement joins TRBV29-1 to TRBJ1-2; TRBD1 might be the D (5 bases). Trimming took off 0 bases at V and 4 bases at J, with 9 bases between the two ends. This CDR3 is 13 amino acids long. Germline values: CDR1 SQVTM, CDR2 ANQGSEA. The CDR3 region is CSVEDPDSYGYTF. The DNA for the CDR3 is TGCAGCGTTGAAGATCCCGACAGCTATGGCTACACCTTC.

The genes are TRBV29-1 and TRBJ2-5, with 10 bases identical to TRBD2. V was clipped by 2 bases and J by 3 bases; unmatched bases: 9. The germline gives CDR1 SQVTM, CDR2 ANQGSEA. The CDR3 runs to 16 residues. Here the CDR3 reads CSVESHFLAGEETQYF. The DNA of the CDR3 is TGCAGCGTTGAATCCCATTTTCTAGCGGGAGAAGAGACCCAGTACTTC.

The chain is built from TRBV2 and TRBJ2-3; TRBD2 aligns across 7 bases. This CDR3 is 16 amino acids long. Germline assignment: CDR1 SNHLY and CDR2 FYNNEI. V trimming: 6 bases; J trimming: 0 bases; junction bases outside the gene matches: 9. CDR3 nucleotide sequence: TGTGCCAGCAGGCCTGGGCGTAGCGGGAGCACAGATACGCAGTATTTT. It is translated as CASRPGRSGSTDTQYF.

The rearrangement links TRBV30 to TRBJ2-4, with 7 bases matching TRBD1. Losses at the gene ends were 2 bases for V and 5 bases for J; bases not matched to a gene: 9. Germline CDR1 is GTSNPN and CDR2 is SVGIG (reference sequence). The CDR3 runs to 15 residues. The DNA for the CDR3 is TGTGCCTGGAGTACAGGGGACAGACCCCAAAACATTCAGTACTTC. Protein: CAWSTGDRPQNIQYF.

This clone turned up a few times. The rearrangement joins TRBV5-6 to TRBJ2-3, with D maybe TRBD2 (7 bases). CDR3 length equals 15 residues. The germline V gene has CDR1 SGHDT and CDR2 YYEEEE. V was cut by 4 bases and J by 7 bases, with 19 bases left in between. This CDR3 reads CASSEGGADIYTQYF. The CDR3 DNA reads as TGTGCCAGCAGCGAGGGGGGGGCCGATATTTATACGCAGTATTTT.

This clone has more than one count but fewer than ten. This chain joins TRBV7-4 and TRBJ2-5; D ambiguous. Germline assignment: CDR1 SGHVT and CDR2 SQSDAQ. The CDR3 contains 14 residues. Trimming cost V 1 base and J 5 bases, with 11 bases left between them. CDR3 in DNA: TGTGCCAGCAGCTTAGAGATGACTTTCGAGACCCAGTACTTC. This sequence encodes CASSLEMTFETQYF.

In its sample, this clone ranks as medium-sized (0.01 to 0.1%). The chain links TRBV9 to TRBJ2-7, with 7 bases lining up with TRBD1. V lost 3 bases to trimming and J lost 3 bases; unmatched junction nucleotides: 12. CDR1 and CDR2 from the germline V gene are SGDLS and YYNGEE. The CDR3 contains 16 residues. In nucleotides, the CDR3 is TGTGCCAGCAGCGCCAGTGGGACAGCCAGTCTCTACGAGCAGTACTTC. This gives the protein CASSASGTASLYEQYF.

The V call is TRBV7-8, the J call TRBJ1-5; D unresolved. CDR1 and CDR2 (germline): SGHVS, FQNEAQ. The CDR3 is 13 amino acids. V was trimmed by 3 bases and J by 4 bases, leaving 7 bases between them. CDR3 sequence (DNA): TGTGCCAGCAGCTTCGGAGGGAATCAGCCCCAGCATTTT. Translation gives CASSFGGNQPQHF. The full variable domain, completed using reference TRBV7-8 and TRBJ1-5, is GAGVSQSPRYKVAKRGQDVALRCDPISGHVSLFWYQQALGQGPEFLTYFQNEAQLDKSGLPSDRFFAERPEGSVSTLKIQRTQQEDSAVYLCASSFGGNQPQHFGDGTRLSIL.

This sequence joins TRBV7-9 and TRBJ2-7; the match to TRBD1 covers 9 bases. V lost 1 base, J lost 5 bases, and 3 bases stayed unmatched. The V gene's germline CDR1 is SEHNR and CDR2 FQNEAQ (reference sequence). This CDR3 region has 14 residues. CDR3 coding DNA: TGTGCCAGCAGCTTAGTGGGGGACAGGGACGAGCAGTACTTC. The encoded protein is CASSLVGDRDEQYF.

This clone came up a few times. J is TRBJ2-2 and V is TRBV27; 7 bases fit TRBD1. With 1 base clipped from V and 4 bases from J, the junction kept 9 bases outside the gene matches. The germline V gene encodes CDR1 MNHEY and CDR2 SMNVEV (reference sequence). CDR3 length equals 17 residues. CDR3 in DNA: TGTGCCAGCAGTTTATACTCAGGGACAGTTTCCACCGGGGAGCTGTTTTTT. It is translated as CASSLYSGTVSTGELFF.

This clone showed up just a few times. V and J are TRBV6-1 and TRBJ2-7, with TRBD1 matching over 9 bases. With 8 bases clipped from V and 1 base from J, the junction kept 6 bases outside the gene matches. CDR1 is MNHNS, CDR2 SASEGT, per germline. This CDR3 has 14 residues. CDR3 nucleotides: TGTGCCAGCGCGCCCGGGACAGGGTCCTACGAGCAGTACTTC. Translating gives CASAPGTGSYEQYF.

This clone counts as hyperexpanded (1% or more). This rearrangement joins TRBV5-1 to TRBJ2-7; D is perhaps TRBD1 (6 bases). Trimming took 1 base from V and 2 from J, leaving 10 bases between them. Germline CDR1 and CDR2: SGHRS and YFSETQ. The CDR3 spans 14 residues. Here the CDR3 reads CASSLFQGPYEQYF. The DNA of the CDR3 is TGCGCCAGCAGCTTGTTTCAGGGGCCCTACGAGCAGTACTTC.

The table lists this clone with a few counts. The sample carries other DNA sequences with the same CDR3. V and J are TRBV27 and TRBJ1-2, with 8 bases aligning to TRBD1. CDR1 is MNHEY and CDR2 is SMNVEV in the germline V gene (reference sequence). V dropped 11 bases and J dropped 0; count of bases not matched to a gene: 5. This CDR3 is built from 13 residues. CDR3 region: CASRTGTNYGYTF. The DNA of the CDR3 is TGTGCCTCCCGGACAGGGACTAACTATGGCTACACCTTC.

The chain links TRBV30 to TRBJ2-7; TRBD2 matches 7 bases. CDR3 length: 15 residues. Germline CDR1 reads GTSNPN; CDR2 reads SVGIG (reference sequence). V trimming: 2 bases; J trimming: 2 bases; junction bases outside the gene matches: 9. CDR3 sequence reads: CAWSLGGEFTYEQYF. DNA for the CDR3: TGTGCCTGGAGTCTGGGAGGGGAATTCACCTACGAGCAGTACTTC.

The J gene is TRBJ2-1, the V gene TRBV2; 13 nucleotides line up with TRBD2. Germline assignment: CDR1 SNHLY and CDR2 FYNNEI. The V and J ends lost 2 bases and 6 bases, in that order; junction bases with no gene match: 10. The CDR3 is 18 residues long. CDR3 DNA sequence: TGTGCCAGCAGTGAAAGTGTAACCACTAGCGGGGGGGTCAATGAGCAGTTCTTC. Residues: CASSESVTTSGGVNEQFF.

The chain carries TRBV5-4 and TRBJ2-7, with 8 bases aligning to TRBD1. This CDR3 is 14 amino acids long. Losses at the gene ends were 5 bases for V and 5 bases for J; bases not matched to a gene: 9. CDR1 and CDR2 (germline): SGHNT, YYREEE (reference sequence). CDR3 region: CASSSRGLEHEQYF. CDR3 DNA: TGTGCCAGCAGTTCCAGGGGGCTTGAGCACGAGCAGTACTTC.

CDR3 region: CASSPSPGQGSYEQYF. The CDR3 DNA reads TGCGCCAGCAGCCCATCACCGGGACAGGGCTCCTACGAGCAGTACTTC. V gene TRBV5-1 combines with J gene TRBJ2-7; TRBD1 matches 9 bases. There are 16 residues in the CDR3. Trimming cost V 4 bases and J 0 bases; bases outside gene matches: 8. Germline V gene sequence: CDR1 SGHRS, CDR2 YFSETQ.

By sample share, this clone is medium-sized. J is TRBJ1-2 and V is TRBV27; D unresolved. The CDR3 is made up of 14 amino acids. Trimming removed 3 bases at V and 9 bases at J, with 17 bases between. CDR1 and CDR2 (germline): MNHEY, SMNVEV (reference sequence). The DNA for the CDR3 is TGTGCCAGCAGTTTTAGCTCAACCGCCCCCAGCTACACCTTC. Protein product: CASSFSSTAPSYTF.